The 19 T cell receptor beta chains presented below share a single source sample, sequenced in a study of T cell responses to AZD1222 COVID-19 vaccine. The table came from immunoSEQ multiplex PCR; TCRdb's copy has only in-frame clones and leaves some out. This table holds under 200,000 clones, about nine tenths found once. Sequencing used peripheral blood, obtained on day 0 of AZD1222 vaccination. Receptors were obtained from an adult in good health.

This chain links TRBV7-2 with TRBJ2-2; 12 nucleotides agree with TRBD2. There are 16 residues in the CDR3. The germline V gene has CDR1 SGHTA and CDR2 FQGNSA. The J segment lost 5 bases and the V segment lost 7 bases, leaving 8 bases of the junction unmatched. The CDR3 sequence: CASTDTSGRYTGELFF. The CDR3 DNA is TGTGCCAGCACCGATACTAGCGGGAGGTATACCGGGGAGCTGTTTTTT.

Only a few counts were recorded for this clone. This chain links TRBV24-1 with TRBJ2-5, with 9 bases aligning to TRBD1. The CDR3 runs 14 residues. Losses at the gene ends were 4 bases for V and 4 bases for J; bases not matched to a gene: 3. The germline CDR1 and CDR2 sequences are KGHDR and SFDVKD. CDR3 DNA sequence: TGTGCCACCAGTGAAACGGGACAGGGAGAGACCCAGTACTTC. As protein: CATSETGQGETQYF.

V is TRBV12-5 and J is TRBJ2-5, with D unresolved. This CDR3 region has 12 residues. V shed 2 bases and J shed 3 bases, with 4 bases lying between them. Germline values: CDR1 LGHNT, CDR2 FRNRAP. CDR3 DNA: TGTGCTAGTGGTTTGCAGGAAGAGACCCAGTACTTC. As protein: CASGLQEETQYF.

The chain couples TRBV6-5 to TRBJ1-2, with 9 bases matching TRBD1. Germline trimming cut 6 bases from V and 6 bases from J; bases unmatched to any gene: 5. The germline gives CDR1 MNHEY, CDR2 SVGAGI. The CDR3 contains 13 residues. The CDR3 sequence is CASRRDREDGYTF. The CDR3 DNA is TGTGCCAGCAGGCGGGACAGGGAGGATGGCTACACCTTC.

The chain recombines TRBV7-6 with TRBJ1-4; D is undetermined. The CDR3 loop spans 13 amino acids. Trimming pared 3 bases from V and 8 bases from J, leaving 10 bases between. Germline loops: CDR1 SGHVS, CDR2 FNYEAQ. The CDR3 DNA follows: TGTGCCAGCAGCTTGACCTCTGGGGAAAAACTGTTTTTT. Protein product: CASSLTSGEKLFF. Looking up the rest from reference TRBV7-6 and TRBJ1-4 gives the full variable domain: GAGVSQSPRYKVTKRGQDVALRCDPISGHVSLYWYRQALGQGPEFLTYFNYEAQQDKSGLPNDRFSAERPEGSISTLTIQRTEQRDSAMYRCASSLTSGEKLFFGSGTQLSVL.

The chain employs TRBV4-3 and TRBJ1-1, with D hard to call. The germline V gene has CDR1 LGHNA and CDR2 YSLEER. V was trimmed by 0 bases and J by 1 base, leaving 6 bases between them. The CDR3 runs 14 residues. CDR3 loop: CASSQDRANTEAFF. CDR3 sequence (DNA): TGCGCCAGCAGCCAAGATAGGGCGAACACTGAAGCTTTCTTT.

The CDR3 DNA reads TGTGCCAGCAGTGATTTGACAGGGCGTAATTCACCCCTCCACTTT. Its translation is CASSDLTGRNSPLHF. The chain joins TRBV6-1 to TRBJ1-6, with 7 nucleotides matching TRBD1. V was pared by 3 bases and J by 6 bases, with 5 bases of the junction left unmatched. The germline gives CDR1 MNHNS, CDR2 SASEGT. CDR3 length equals 15 residues.

The CDR3 DNA follows: TGTGCCAGCAGGCGGACAGGGGATGAAGAGAGGAACACTGAAGCTTTCTTT. This sequence encodes CASRRTGDEERNTEAFF. This rearrangement joins TRBV7-9 to TRBJ1-1; 9 bases match TRBD1. CDR3 length: 17 amino acids. J lost 1 base, V lost 6 bases, and 12 bases had no gene match. The germline CDR1 and CDR2 sequences are SEHNR and FQNEAQ (reference sequence).

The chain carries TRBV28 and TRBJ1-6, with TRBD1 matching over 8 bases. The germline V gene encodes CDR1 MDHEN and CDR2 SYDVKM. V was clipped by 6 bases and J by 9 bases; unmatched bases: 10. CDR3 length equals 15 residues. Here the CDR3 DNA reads TGTGCCAGCAGCGACCGGACAGGGACGGGTTCACCCCTCCACTTT. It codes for CASSDRTGTGSPLHF.

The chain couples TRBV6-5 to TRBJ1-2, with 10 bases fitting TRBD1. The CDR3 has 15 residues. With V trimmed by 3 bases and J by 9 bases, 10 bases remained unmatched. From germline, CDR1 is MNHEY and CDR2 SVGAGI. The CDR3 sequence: CASSYLGQGPESYTF. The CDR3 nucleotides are TGTGCCAGCAGTTATCTGGGACAGGGGCCAGAGAGCTACACCTTC.

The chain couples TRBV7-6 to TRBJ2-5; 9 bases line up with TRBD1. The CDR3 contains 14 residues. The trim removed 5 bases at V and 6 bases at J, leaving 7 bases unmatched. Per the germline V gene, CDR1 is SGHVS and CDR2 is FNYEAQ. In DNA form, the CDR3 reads TGTGCCAGCAGCCCGGGACAGGGCTTGCAGACCCAGTACTTC. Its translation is CASSPGQGLQTQYF.

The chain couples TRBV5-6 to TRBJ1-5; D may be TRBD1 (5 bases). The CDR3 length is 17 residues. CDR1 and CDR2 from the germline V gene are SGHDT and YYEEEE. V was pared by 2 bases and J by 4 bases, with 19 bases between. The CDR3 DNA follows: TGTGCCAGCAGCTTTTCCGGGGCCGGGGCCGTAAATCAGCCCCAGCATTTT. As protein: CASSFSGAGAVNQPQHF.

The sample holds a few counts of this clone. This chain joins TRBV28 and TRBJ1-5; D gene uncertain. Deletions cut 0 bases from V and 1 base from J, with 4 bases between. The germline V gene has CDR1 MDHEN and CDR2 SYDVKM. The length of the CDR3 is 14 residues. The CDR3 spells CASSLWDSNQPQHF. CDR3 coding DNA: TGTGCCAGCAGTTTATGGGACAGCAATCAGCCCCAGCATTTT.

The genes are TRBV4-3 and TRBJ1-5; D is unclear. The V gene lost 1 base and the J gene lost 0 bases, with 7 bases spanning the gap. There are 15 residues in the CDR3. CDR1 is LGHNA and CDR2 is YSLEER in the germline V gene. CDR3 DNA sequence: TGCGCCAGCAGCCAAGTAGTGAATAGCAATCAGCCCCAGCATTTT. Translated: CASSQVVNSNQPQHF.

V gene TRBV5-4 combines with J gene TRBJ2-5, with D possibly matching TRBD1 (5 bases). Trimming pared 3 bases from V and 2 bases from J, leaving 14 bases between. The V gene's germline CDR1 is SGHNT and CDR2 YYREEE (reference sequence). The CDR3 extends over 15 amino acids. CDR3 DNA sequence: TGTGCCAGCAGCTCAGATCAGGGTTTTCAAGAGACCCAGTACTTC. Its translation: CASSSDQGFQETQYF. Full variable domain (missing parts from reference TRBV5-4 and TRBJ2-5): ETGVTQSPTHLIKTRGQQVTLRCSSQSGHNTVSWYQQALGQGPQFIFQYYREEENGRGNFPPRFSGLQFPNYSSELNVNALELDDSALYLCASSSDQGFQETQYFGPGTRLLVL.

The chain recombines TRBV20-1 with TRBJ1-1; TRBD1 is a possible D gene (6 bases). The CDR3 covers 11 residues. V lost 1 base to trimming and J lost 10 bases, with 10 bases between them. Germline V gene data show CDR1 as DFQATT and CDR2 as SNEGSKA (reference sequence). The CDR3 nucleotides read TGCAGTGCTAGAGGGGGGGCTGGAGCTTTCTTT. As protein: CSARGGAGAFF.

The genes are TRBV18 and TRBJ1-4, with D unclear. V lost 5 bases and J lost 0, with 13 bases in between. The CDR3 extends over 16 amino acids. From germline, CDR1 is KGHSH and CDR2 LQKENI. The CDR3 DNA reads TGTGCCAGCTCATCCCGCCAGGCTTCAACTAATGAAAAACTGTTTTTT. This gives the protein CASSSRQASTNEKLFF.

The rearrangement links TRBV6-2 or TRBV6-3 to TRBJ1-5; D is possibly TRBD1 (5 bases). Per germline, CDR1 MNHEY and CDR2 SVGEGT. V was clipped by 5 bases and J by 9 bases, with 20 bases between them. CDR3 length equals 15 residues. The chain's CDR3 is CASSRQTALERPQHF. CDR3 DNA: TGTGCCAGCAGTCGCCAGACAGCGCTGGAGCGGCCCCAGCATTTT.

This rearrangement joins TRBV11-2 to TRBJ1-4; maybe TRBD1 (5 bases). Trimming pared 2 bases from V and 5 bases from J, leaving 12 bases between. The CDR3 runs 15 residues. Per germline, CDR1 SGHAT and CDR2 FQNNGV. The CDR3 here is CASSLLGRLNEKLFF. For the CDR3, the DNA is TGTGCCAGCAGCTTATTGGGACGATTGAATGAAAAACTGTTTTTT.